Here is one T cell receptor (beta chain) with its context. This sample was taken from a study of blood T cell repertoires in COVID-19. V was shortened by 4 bases and J by 4 bases, with 11 bases between the two germline ends. Germline V gene sequence: CDR1 KGHSH, CDR2 LQKENI. The CDR3 spans 13 residues. The assay was immunoSEQ multiplex PCR, and TCRdb's table has in-frame clones only and misses some. This sample has more than 110,000 clones; about nine tenths occur once, and the top ten carry approximately 11%. This chain links TRBV18 with TRBJ2-7, with D perhaps TRBD1 (5 bases). The origin of this receptor is a woman older than 75 with acute or convalescent COVID-19. The sequencing input was peripheral blood. CDR3 loop: CASSQGESYEQYF. CDR3 nucleotides: TGTGCCAGCTCACAAGGGGAATCGTACGAGCAGTACTTC.